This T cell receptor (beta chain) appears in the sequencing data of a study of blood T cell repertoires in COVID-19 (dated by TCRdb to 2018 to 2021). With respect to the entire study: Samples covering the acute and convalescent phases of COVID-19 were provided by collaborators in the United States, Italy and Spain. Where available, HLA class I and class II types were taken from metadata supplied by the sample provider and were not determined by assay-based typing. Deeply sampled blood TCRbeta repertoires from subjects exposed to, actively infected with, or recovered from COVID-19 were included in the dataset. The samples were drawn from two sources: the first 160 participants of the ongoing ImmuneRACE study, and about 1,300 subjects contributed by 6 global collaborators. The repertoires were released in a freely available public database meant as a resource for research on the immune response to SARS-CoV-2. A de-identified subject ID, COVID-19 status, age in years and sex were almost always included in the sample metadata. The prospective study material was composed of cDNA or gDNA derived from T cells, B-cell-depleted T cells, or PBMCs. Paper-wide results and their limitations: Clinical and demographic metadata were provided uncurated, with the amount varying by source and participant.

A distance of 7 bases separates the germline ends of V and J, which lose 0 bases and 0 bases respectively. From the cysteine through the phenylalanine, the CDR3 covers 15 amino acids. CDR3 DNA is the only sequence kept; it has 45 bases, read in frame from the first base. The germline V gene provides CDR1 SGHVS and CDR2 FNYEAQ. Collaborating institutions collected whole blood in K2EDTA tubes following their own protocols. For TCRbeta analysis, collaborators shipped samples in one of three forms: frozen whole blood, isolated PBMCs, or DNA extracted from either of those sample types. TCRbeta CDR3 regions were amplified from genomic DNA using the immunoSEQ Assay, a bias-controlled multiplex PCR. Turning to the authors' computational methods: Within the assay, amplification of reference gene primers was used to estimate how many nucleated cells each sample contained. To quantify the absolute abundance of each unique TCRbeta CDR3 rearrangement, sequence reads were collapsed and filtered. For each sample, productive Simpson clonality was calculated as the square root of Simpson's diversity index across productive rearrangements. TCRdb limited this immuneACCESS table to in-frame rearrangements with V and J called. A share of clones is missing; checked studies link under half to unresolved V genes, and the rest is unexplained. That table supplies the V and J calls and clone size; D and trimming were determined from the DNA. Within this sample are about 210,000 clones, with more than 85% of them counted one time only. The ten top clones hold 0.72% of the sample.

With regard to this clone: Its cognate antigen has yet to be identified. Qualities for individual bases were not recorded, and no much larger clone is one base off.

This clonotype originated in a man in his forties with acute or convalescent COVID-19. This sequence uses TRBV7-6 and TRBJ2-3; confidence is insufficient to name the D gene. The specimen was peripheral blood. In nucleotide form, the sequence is TGTGCCAGCAGCTTAGCCAGGTTTAGCACAGATACGCAGTATTTT. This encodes CASSLARFSTDTQYF. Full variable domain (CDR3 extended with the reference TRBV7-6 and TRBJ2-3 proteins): GAGVSQSPRYKVTKRGQDVALRCDPISGHVSLYWYRQALGQGPEFLTYFNYEAQQDKSGLPNDRFSAERPEGSISTLTIQRTEQRDSAMYRCASSLARFSTDTQYFGPGTRLTVL.